Following are 24 T cell receptor beta chains from one sample sequenced in a study of cytomegalovirus exposure and HLA in healthy donors. PCR primers comprised 60 Vbeta and 13 Jbeta primers. The protocol was immunoSEQ multiplex PCR, while the TCRdb copy is restricted to in-frame clones and leaves out a portion. The sample consists of 120,000 or so clones, roughly 83% of them appearing once. The specimen was PBMCs. The receptor source for this set is a young man in good health and CMV-seropositive.

This sequence joins TRBV27 and TRBJ2-7; 7 bases map to TRBD1. The germline V gene encodes CDR1 MNHEY and CDR2 SMNVEV (reference sequence). The CDR3 contains 13 residues. The J segment lost 0 bases and the V segment lost 6 bases, leaving 2 bases of the junction unmatched. The DNA of the CDR3 is TGTGCCAGCAGAGCAGGGGGCTCCTACGAGCAGTACTTC. This encodes CASRAGGSYEQYF.

The chain has TRBV14 and TRBJ2-7; 8 bases fit TRBD1. The CDR3 runs 14 residues. With 4 bases clipped from V and 5 bases from J, the junction kept 7 bases outside the gene matches. Germline V gene sequence: CDR1 SGHDN, CDR2 FVKESK. CDR3 in DNA: TGTGCCAGCAGCCCGTTGGACAGGGTCGACGAGCAGTACTTC. It translates to CASSPLDRVDEQYF.

V and J are TRBV7-9 and TRBJ2-5; 12 bases agree with TRBD2. V shed 4 bases and J 5 bases; nucleotides not matched to a gene: 5. Germline CDR1 reads SEHNR; CDR2 reads FQNEAQ (reference sequence). The CDR3 has 15 amino acids. The CDR3 region has the DNA TGTGCCAGCAGCTCTAGCGGGGGGGCGCGTGAGACCCAGTACTTC. It is translated as CASSSSGGARETQYF.

The chain employs TRBV6-6 and TRBJ1-6, with 9 bases matching TRBD1. This CDR3 comprises 15 residues. Germline V lookup: CDR1 MNHNY, CDR2 SVGAGI (reference sequence). The V and J ends lost 5 bases and 9 bases, in that order; junction bases with no gene match: 8. The CDR3 region is CASSNGQGYGSPLHF. The CDR3 DNA sequence: TGTGCCAGCAGTAACGGACAGGGGTACGGTTCACCCCTCCACTTT.

The rearrangement links TRBV7-9 to TRBJ1-3; 7 nucleotides line up with TRBD1. The junction had 10 bases not matched to a gene; V was cut back by 5 bases and J by 0 bases. The germline gives CDR1 SEHNR, CDR2 FQNEAQ (reference sequence). The CDR3 is 17 amino acids. The CDR3 bases are TGTGCCAGCAGCACCCGACAGGGAAGCTCCTCTGGAAACACCATATATTTT. It is translated as CASSTRQGSSSGNTIYF.

V is TRBV7-6 and J is TRBJ2-5; 11 nucleotides match TRBD2. CDR3 size: 18 residues. After removal of 1 base from V and 2 bases from J, the junction contained 9 bases not matched to a gene. CDR1 is SGHVS, CDR2 FNYEAQ, per germline. The CDR3 here is CASSLVRGIAGGQETQYF. CDR3 bases: TGTGCCAGCAGCTTAGTTCGTGGAATAGCGGGGGGGCAAGAGACCCAGTACTTC.

V is TRBV10-3 and J is TRBJ1-1; tentatively, D is TRBD1 (5 bases). The germline V gene has CDR1 ENHRY and CDR2 SYGVKD. The CDR3 runs 10 residues. Deletions cut 10 bases from V and 7 bases from J, with 10 bases between. The CDR3 DNA reads as TGTGCCACAGAGGACATTGAAGCTTTCTTT. Amino acid sequence: CATEDIEAFF.

The chain recombines TRBV2 with TRBJ1-1; no clear D gene. V shed 2 bases and J shed 3 bases, with 13 bases lying between them. This CDR3 has 15 residues. Germline V gene sequence: CDR1 SNHLY, CDR2 FYNNEI. CDR3 DNA sequence: TGTGCCAGCAGTGAACTTCGTAGCGGGGACACTGAAGCTTTCTTT. Translation gives CASSELRSGDTEAFF.

J is TRBJ2-4 and V is TRBV27, with TRBD2 as a possible D gene (5 bases). CDR3 length equals 14 residues. Germline V lookup: CDR1 MNHEY, CDR2 SMNVEV (reference sequence). Trimming left V 4 bases short and J 9 bases short, with 16 bases between. CDR3 in DNA: TGTGCCAGCAGTTCTAGCCCCGCGGTGGGCATTCAGTACTTC. This sequence encodes CASSSSPAVGIQYF.

The rearrangement links TRBV7-8 to TRBJ1-1; D gene unclear. Germline CDR1 and CDR2: SGHVS and FQNEAQ. The CDR3 is made up of 13 amino acids. V was clipped by 6 bases and J by 1 base, with 9 bases between them. In DNA form, the CDR3 reads TGTGCCAGCAGTGTTACAGAGAACACTGAAGCTTTCTTT. Protein sequence: CASSVTENTEAFF. Combining the CDR3 with reference TRBV7-8 and TRBJ1-1 gives the whole variable domain GAGVSQSPRYKVAKRGQDVALRCDPISGHVSLFWYQQALGQGPEFLTYFQNEAQLDKSGLPSDRFFAERPEGSVSTLKIQRTQQEDSAVYLCASSVTENTEAFFGQGTRLTVV.

The chain has TRBV7-6 and TRBJ1-2; D not resolved. V was pared by 0 bases and J by 4 bases, with 12 bases between. CDR3 size: 15 residues. CDR1 and CDR2 (germline): SGHVS, FNYEAQ. The CDR3 nucleotides read TGTGCCAGCAGCTTAGCGGGAGAATCAGGCTATGGCTACACCTTC. Amino acids: CASSLAGESGYGYTF.

The chain joins TRBV19 to TRBJ1-4, with D tentatively TRBD1 (5 bases). Germline V gene data show CDR1 as LNHDA and CDR2 as SQIVND (reference sequence). The CDR3 sequence is 16 residues long. V was pared by 5 bases and J by 10 bases, with 23 bases between. Here the CDR3 DNA reads TGTGCCAGTAGTCCCCCCCCCGGGACGCCGGGGGGAAAACTGTTTTTT. Amino acids: CASSPPPGTPGGKLFF.

The chain couples TRBV6-6 to TRBJ2-7; 9 nucleotides agree with TRBD1. The V and J ends lost 1 base and 3 bases, in that order; junction bases with no gene match: 1. The CDR3 spans 14 residues. Germline V gene sequence: CDR1 MNHNY, CDR2 SVGAGI (reference sequence). The DNA of the CDR3 is TGTGCCAGCAGTTACTGGGGACAGGGCTACGAGCAGTACTTC. As protein: CASSYWGQGYEQYF.

CDR3 in DNA: TGTGCCAGCAGAAGCGGGGGGTCGGAACTGTTTTTT. Protein product: CASRSGGSELFF. The chain carries TRBV6-5 and TRBJ1-4; TRBD1 is a possible D gene (5 bases). Germline V gene data show CDR1 as MNHEY and CDR2 as SVGAGI. Trimming shortened V by 6 bases and J by 12 bases, and 14 bases separated the two germline ends. This CDR3 has 12 residues.

V gene TRBV5-1 combines with J gene TRBJ1-1; maybe TRBD1 (5 bases). The CDR3 consists of 14 residues. The germline CDR1 and CDR2 sequences are SGHRS and YFSETQ. The V and J ends lost 0 bases and 0 bases respectively, with 6 bases between them. CDR3 loop: CASSLEGLNTEAFF. CDR3 DNA: TGCGCCAGCAGCTTGGAGGGGCTGAACACTGAAGCTTTCTTT.

This clone was detected a few times. Other DNA sequences within the sample encode an identical CDR3. The chain couples TRBV5-6 to TRBJ1-4; D is undetermined. V was trimmed by 1 base and J by 0 bases, leaving 4 bases between them. CDR1 is SGHDT and CDR2 is YYEEEE in the germline V gene. CDR3 size: 14 residues. This CDR3 is CASSLLATNEKLFF. CDR3 bases: TGTGCCAGCAGCTTGCTTGCAACTAATGAAAAACTGTTTTTT.

The V call is TRBV9, the J call TRBJ2-4, with D possibly matching TRBD2 (7 bases). Trimming cost V 2 bases and J 2 bases, with 11 bases left between them. The CDR3 loop spans 15 amino acids. CDR1 SGDLS and CDR2 YYNGEE come from the germline V gene. CDR3 in DNA: TGTGCCAGCAGCGTCGCCGGGGGGCCCAAAAACATTCAGTACTTC. Translated: CASSVAGGPKNIQYF.

The rearrangement uses TRBV18 and TRBJ1-6, with D tentatively TRBD1 (5 bases). The V gene's germline CDR1 is KGHSH and CDR2 LQKENI. V was trimmed by 2 bases and J by 8 bases, leaving 16 bases between them. The CDR3 totals 16 residues. CDR3 in DNA: TGTGCCAGCTCACCAAGGGCCGCAGGGATGGATTCACCCCTCCACTTT. This codes for CASSPRAAGMDSPLHF.

The rearrangement uses TRBV19 and TRBJ1-2; TRBD1 matches at 7 bases. V lost 7 bases, J lost 4 bases, and 6 bases stayed unmatched. In germline, CDR1 is LNHDA, CDR2 SQIVND (reference sequence). This CDR3 has 13 amino acids. The CDR3 region has the DNA TGTGCCAGTAACCCGGGACAGCTCTATGGCTACACCTTC. Its translation: CASNPGQLYGYTF.

V usage is TRBV23-1 and J usage is TRBJ2-7; 9 bases align to TRBD2. TRBV23-1 is treated as an ORF (open reading frame) with a function not yet certain. This CDR3 has 18 residues. V lost 0 bases to trimming and J lost 3 bases; unmatched junction nucleotides: 12. The DNA for the CDR3 is TGCGCCAGCAGTCAATCCTTAAGGCTAGCGGGGCTATGCTACGAGCAGTACTTC. Translated, it gives CASSQSLRLAGLCYEQYF.

The chain recombines TRBV28 with TRBJ2-7, with 14 positions matching TRBD2. This CDR3 is built from 16 residues. The junction had 11 bases not matched to a gene; V was cut back by 5 bases and J by 8 bases. From germline, CDR1 is MDHEN and CDR2 SYDVKM. The CDR3 DNA is TGTGCCAGCAGTGGGACGTCGGGGACTAGCGGGGGACAGCAGTACTTC. It specifies CASSGTSGTSGGQQYF.

V gene TRBV19 combines with J gene TRBJ2-7; 9 bases fit TRBD1. CDR3 size: 15 residues. CDR1 and CDR2 from the germline V gene are LNHDA and SQIVND (reference sequence). V trimming: 5 bases; J trimming: 3 bases; junction bases outside the gene matches: 8. CDR3 coding DNA: TGTGCCAGTAGTGCCTCACAGGGGGCCCACTACGAGCAGTACTTC. Translation: CASSASQGAHYEQYF.

The rearrangement links TRBV6-4 to TRBJ2-3; D is possibly TRBD1 (7 bases). The CDR3 contains 13 residues. Trimming took off 5 bases at V and 5 bases at J, with 11 bases between the two ends. Germline CDR1 is MRHNA and CDR2 is SNTAGT. The CDR3 loop reads CASSTQGGDTQYF. The CDR3 nucleotides read TGTGCCAGCAGTACTCAGGGGGGAGATACGCAGTATTTT.

The chain has TRBV4-1 and TRBJ2-2; the D is unclear. The CDR3 contains 13 residues. The ends were cut back, 4 bases at V and 4 bases at J, with 7 bases in the middle. Germline-derived CDR1 and CDR2 are MGHRA and YSYEKL. CDR3 region: CASSRLSTGELFF. The CDR3 nucleotides are TGCGCCAGCAGCCGACTGAGCACCGGGGAGCTGTTTTTT.